This T cell receptor (beta chain) originates from a study of OX40 agonist ivuxolimab in advanced cancers. V lost 3 bases, J lost 4 bases, and 7 bases lay in between. Germline assignment: CDR1 SNHLY and CDR2 FYNNEI. CDR3 size: 13 residues. Clones were sequenced by immunoSEQ multiplex PCR, and TCRdb holds only the in-frame ones, with some missing. The sample yields 80,000 or so clones, around four fifths seen once. The J gene is TRBJ2-1, the V gene TRBV2, with a weak D call TRBD2 (5 bases). Here the sequenced sample was CD4+ or CD8+ T cells sorted from blood, taken in a trial of the OX40 agonist ivuxolimab. This TCR derives from an adult with an advanced solid tumor such as melanoma, head and neck, liver or kidney cancer. Here the CDR3 DNA reads TGTGCCAGCAGTGAGGGGAGTTACAATGAGCAGTTCTTC. Translation gives CASSEGSYNEQFF.